These 19 T cell receptor beta chains were sequenced from one sample in a study of cytomegalovirus exposure and HLA in healthy donors. This PCR relied on a set of 60 Vbeta primers and 13 Jbeta primers. Produced via immunoSEQ multiplex PCR; TCRdb's table is partial and in-frame only. The top ten hold 13% of the sample, which has 170,000 or so clones, 75% to 85% seen once. The sequencing sample was made of PBMCs. These receptors were collected from a woman between 50 and 59 years old in good health and CMV-seropositive.

This chain links TRBV11-1 with TRBJ2-2, with 8 nucleotides matching TRBD2. CDR1 SGHAT and CDR2 FQDESV come from the germline V gene (reference sequence). The CDR3 loop spans 16 amino acids. The ends lost 2 bases at V and 4 bases at J; junction bases unmatched: 6. CDR3: CASSLRGGLGTGELFF. In DNA form, the CDR3 reads TGTGCCAGCAGCTTAAGAGGGGGACTAGGCACCGGGGAGCTGTTTTTT.

This clone was seen once. V and J are TRBV9 and TRBJ1-4, with D perhaps matching TRBD1 (6 bases). The CDR3 runs to 16 residues. Germline V CDR1 and CDR2: SGDLS, YYNGEE. Trimming removed 0 bases from V and 7 bases from J, with 16 bases in between. The CDR3: CASSVEGGGVGEKLFF. The CDR3 nucleotides are TGTGCCAGCAGCGTAGAAGGGGGGGGTGTCGGTGAAAAACTGTTTTTT. The full variable domain, its missing parts supplied by reference TRBV9 and TRBJ1-4, is DSGVTQTPKHLITATGQRVTLRCSPRSGDLSVYWYQQSLDQGLQFLIQYYNGEERAKGNILERFSAQQFPDLHSELNLSSLELGDSALYFCASSVEGGGVGEKLFFGSGTQLSVL.

This rearrangement joins TRBV5-4 to TRBJ2-7, with a possible D match to TRBD2 (6 bases). This CDR3 region has 17 residues. Trimming removed 0 bases at V and 0 bases at J, with 16 bases between. Germline values: CDR1 SGHNT, CDR2 YYREEE (reference sequence). The DNA of the CDR3 is TGTGCCAGCAGCTTGGAGGGCGGGACGACGAGCTCCTACGAGCAGTACTTC. Its translation is CASSLEGGTTSSYEQYF. The variable domain in full, completed from reference TRBV5-4 and TRBJ2-7, reads ETGVTQSPTHLIKTRGQQVTLRCSSQSGHNTVSWYQQALGQGPQFIFQYYREEENGRGNFPPRFSGLQFPNYSSELNVNALELDDSALYLCASSLEGGTTSSYEQYFGPGTRLTVT.

The genes are TRBV6-5 and TRBJ1-1, with 8 bases aligning to TRBD1. The CDR3 covers 13 residues. Germline CDR1 is MNHEY and CDR2 is SVGAGI. J was trimmed by 10 bases and V by 8 bases; bases with no gene match: 12. The CDR3 loop is CASRTGIDRRAFF. The CDR3 DNA follows: TGTGCCAGCCGGACAGGGATTGATCGGCGAGCTTTCTTT.

The chain couples TRBV10-3 to TRBJ2-1, with D possibly TRBD1 on 5 matching bases. Germline V CDR1 and CDR2: ENHRY, SYGVKD. This CDR3 has 13 amino acids. With 4 bases removed from V and 6 bases from J, the gap between germline ends came to 10 bases. CDR3 sequence reads: CAISGGLTNEQFF. DNA of the CDR3: TGTGCCATCAGTGGGGGCTTGACCAATGAGCAGTTCTTC.

The V and J genes are TRBV30 and TRBJ1-5; a weak D match, TRBD1 (6 bases). Germline assignment: CDR1 GTSNPN and CDR2 SVGIG (reference sequence). CDR3 length equals 12 residues. Trimming removed 4 bases from V and 7 bases from J, with 11 bases in between. CDR3 coding DNA: TGTGCCTGGACAGGGGCGAGGCAGCCCCAGCATTTT. It codes for CAWTGARQPQHF.

The gene calls are TRBV5-1 and TRBJ1-1; TRBD1 agrees at 9 bases. Trimming at V came to 3 bases and at J to 0 bases, leaving 3 bases not matched to a gene. CDR1 and CDR2 from the germline V gene are SGHRS and YFSETQ. The CDR3 is 15 amino acids. For the CDR3, the DNA is TGCGCCAGCAGCTATGGGACAGGGTTGAACACTGAAGCTTTCTTT. Its protein product is CASSYGTGLNTEAFF.

The chain uses TRBV5-4 and TRBJ2-7; D is perhaps TRBD1 (6 bases). The CDR3 is 16 residues long. Trimming shortened V by 4 bases and J by 0 bases, and 17 bases separated the two germline ends. In germline, CDR1 is SGHNT, CDR2 YYREEE (reference sequence). The CDR3 loop reads CASSPGGRDLSYEQYF. As DNA, the CDR3 is TGTGCCAGCAGCCCTGGGGGCAGGGATCTCTCCTACGAGCAGTACTTC.

The J gene is TRBJ2-7, the V gene TRBV2; a weak D match, TRBD1 (5 bases). CDR1 and CDR2 (germline): SNHLY, FYNNEI. V was cut by 3 bases and J by 5 bases, with 11 bases left in between. The length of the CDR3 is 13 residues. The CDR3: CASSDGLGDEQYF. CDR3 DNA sequence: TGTGCCAGCAGTGATGGGTTAGGGGACGAGCAGTACTTC.

The chain recombines TRBV19 with TRBJ1-1, with TRBD1 matching 8 bases. Per the germline V gene, CDR1 is LNHDA and CDR2 is SQIVND (reference sequence). The CDR3 sequence is 13 residues long. Trimming cost V 8 bases and J 4 bases; bases outside gene matches: 6. CDR3 loop: CASSQGGGTEAFF. The CDR3 DNA reads as TGTGCCAGTTCACAGGGGGGGGGCACTGAAGCTTTCTTT.

This chain joins TRBV30 and TRBJ1-1; D may be TRBD1 (6 bases). Trimming removed 4 bases at V and 4 bases at J, with 10 bases between. Germline CDR1 and CDR2: GTSNPN and SVGIG (reference sequence). The CDR3 extends over 12 amino acids. The CDR3 nucleotides are TGTGCCTGGACAGGGGCATTCACTGAAGCTTTCTTT. Translated, it gives CAWTGAFTEAFF.

J is TRBJ1-2 and V is TRBV13; TRBD1 matches 12 bases. The CDR3 is 14 amino acids. Per germline, CDR1 PRHDT and CDR2 FYEKMQ (reference sequence). J gave up 8 bases and V 6 bases, and 7 bases lay outside the gene matches. CDR3 sequence (DNA): TGTGCCAGCAGAACCGGGACAGGGGGCTGGGGCTACACCTTC. Translated, it gives CASRTGTGGWGYTF.

The CDR3 sequence: CASSRQGLVNQPQHF. The CDR3 coding sequence is TGTGCCAGCAGCCGACAGGGATTGGTCAATCAGCCCCAGCATTTT. The V gene is TRBV2, the J gene TRBJ1-5; TRBD1 matches at 7 bases. Unmatched junction bases numbered 8, after V lost 6 bases and J lost 3 bases. CDR1 SNHLY and CDR2 FYNNEI come from the germline V gene. The CDR3 length is 15 residues. Using reference TRBV2 and TRBJ1-5 for the parts outside the CDR3, the full variable domain is EPEVTQTPSHQVTQMGQEVILRCVPISNHLYFYWYRQILGQKVEFLVSFYNNEISEKSEIFDDQFSVERPDGSNFTLKIRSTKLEDSAMYFCASSRQGLVNQPQHFGDGTRLSIL.

This rearrangement joins TRBV9 to TRBJ1-6, with 7 bases that match TRBD1. V trimming: 3 bases; J trimming: 8 bases; junction bases outside the gene matches: 2. The germline CDR1 and CDR2 sequences are SGDLS and YYNGEE. This CDR3 spans 13 amino acids. Here the CDR3 reads CASSATGDSPLHF. CDR3 DNA: TGTGCCAGCAGCGCCACAGGGGATTCACCCCTCCACTTT.

The rearrangement joins TRBV2 to TRBJ1-2; D call uncertain. Trimming stripped 2 bases from V and 4 bases from J, with 11 bases between. Germline-derived CDR1 and CDR2 are SNHLY and FYNNEI. This CDR3 spans 14 amino acids. The CDR3 sequence is CASSEFQAAYGYTF. The CDR3 coding sequence is TGTGCCAGCAGTGAATTCCAGGCCGCCTATGGCTACACCTTC.

As for this clone: Since a much larger clone is just one base distant, this may be a read error. The chain has TRBV6-1 and TRBJ2-7; D is ambiguous. From germline, CDR1 is MNHNS and CDR2 SASEGT. Trimming cost V 4 bases and J 4 bases, with 5 bases left between them. The CDR3 length is 11 residues. In DNA, the CDR3 is TGTGCCAGCAGTGCCCTTTACGAGCAGTACTTC. It specifies CASSALYEQYF.

This chain joins TRBV7-9 and TRBJ2-1; D is perhaps TRBD2 (6 bases). Between the trimmed V and J ends, which lost 10 bases and 6 bases, there was a span of 10 bases. The CDR3 runs to 11 residues. Germline lookup yields CDR1 SEHNR and CDR2 FQNEAQ (reference sequence). CDR3 coding DNA: TGTGCCATAAGGCGGGGCAATGAGCAGTTCTTC. Its translation is CAIRRGNEQFF.

The genes are TRBV18 and TRBJ1-6, with D tentatively TRBD1 (6 bases). Trimming cost V 2 bases and J 5 bases, with 10 bases left between them. This CDR3 has 15 amino acids. Germline V gives CDR1 KGHSH, CDR2 LQKENI. CDR3 sequence reads: CASSPATGNNSPLHF. The DNA for the CDR3 is TGTGCCAGCTCACCAGCGACAGGAAATAATTCACCCCTCCACTTT.

The chain carries TRBV7-3 and TRBJ2-3; D possibly corresponds to TRBD2 (6 bases). V dropped 1 base and J dropped 3 bases, with 11 bases sitting between them. This CDR3 region has 15 residues. Germline assignment: CDR1 SGHTA and CDR2 FQGTGA. CDR3 protein: CASSLKAGITDTQYF. Written as DNA, the CDR3 is TGTGCCAGCAGCTTAAAGGCGGGGATAACAGATACGCAGTATTTT.